These T cell receptor beta chains were read from a single sample in a study of blood T cell repertoires in COVID-19. Measured with immunoSEQ multiplex PCR; TCRdb has only the in-frame clones, and not every one. The data hold over 150,000 clones, with approximately 73% observed a single time. Material: peripheral blood. These receptors all stem from an elderly woman with acute or convalescent COVID-19. Each CDR3 is given with its conserved first and last residue. A D gene is named only where the DNA matches it firmly. Size values are once, few and many counts, or a class for expanded clones, and some rows have none.

TRBJ2-5 | once | TRBD2 | TRBV9 | CASSVTGGGRETQYF | TGTGCCAGCAGCGTAACGGGGGGAGGCCGAGAGACCCAGTACTTC
TRBJ2-5 | . | TRBD1 | TRBV30 | CAWSYRGETQYF | TGTGCCTGGAGTTACAGGGGAGAGACCCAGTACTTC
TRBJ1-1 | . | . | TRBV2 | CASRTANTEAFF | TGTGCCAGCCGGACAGCCAACACTGAAGCTTTCTTT
TRBJ1-6 | . | TRBD1 | TRBV5-1 | CASSLQGIDSPLHF | TGCGCCAGCAGCTTACAGGGGATTGATTCACCCCTCCACTTT
TRBJ2-1 | . | . | TRBV30 | CAWTSTNEQFF | TGTGCCTGGACCAGTACCAATGAGCAGTTCTTC
TRBJ2-1 | few | . | TRBV6-5 | CASLTGDGFMNEQFF | TGTGCCAGCCTGACGGGGGACGGATTTATGAATGAGCAGTTCTTC
TRBJ1-6 | . | . | TRBV7-2 | CASSPGLGSPLHF | TGTGCCAGCAGCCCAGGTTTGGGTTCACCCCTCCACTTT
TRBJ1-2 | . | TRBD1 | TRBV6-1 | CASSDPGGGYGYTF | TGTGCCAGCAGTGATCCAGGGGGCGGCTATGGCTACACCTTC
TRBJ1-4 | . | TRBD1 | TRBV18 | CASSPPGQSNEKLFF | TGTGCCAGCTCACCACCGGGACAGTCTAATGAAAAACTGTTTTTT
TRBJ1-5 | . | . | TRBV10-1 | CASSDRTDNQPQHF | TGCGCCAGCAGTGACCGGACAGACAATCAGCCCCAGCATTTT
TRBJ1-1 | . | . | TRBV6-1 | CASSEGHGGTEAFF | TGTGCCAGCAGTGAAGGGCACGGAGGAACTGAAGCTTTCTTT
TRBJ2-3 | . | TRBD2 | TRBV18 | CASSPETSGGADTQYF | TGTGCCAGCTCACCCGAGACTAGCGGGGGGGCAGATACGCAGTATTTT
TRBJ2-5 | once | TRBD2 | TRBV19 | CASSPLAGTSVGETQYF | TGTGCCAGTAGTCCTCTAGCGGGGACGAGCGTGGGCGAGACCCAGTACTTC
TRBJ1-4 | . | TRBD1 | TRBV3-1/TRBV3-2 | CASSLGGQSNEKLFF | TGTGCCAGCAGCCTGGGGGGACAGAGTAATGAAAAACTGTTTTTT
TRBJ2-5 | . | TRBD2 | TRBV11-2 | CASTLRGGSGSKGETQYF | TGTGCCAGCACCCTTCGGGGGGGGAGCGGGAGCAAGGGGGAGACCCAGTACTTC
TRBJ2-7 | . | TRBD2 | TRBV5-1 | CASRSGLAGIYEQYF | TGCGCCAGCAGGTCCGGACTAGCGGGGATCTACGAGCAGTACTTC